What follows are 9 T cell receptor beta chains derived from one specimen sequenced in a study of blood T cell repertoires in COVID-19. TCRdb's copy holds only in-frame clones and misses some; the assay was immunoSEQ multiplex PCR. The data show more than 90,000 clones, about 85% seen once. Sequences were obtained from peripheral blood. The receptors were gathered from a human donor in a cohort sampled during active COVID-19.

The chain combines TRBV27 with TRBJ1-6, with D uncertain. V was cut by 0 bases and J by 8 bases, with 14 bases left in between. The CDR3 sequence is 16 residues long. Germline V CDR1 and CDR2: MNHEY, SMNVEV (reference sequence). As DNA, the CDR3 is TGTGCCAGCAGTTTATCCCCTTCGGGGTCGGATTCACCCCTCCACTTT. As protein: CASSLSPSGSDSPLHF.

The V call is TRBV3-1 (or the pseudogene TRBV3-2), the J call TRBJ2-1; D not resolved. Deletions cut 0 bases from V and 6 bases from J, with 12 bases between. The CDR3 runs 15 residues. Germline V gives CDR1 LGHDT, CDR2 YNNKEL (reference sequence). The CDR3 DNA reads TGTGCCAGCAGCCAAGATGTGCGAAATATCAATGAGCAGTTCTTC. Translated: CASSQDVRNINEQFF.

This clone counts as medium-sized. This sequence joins TRBV9 and TRBJ1-1; 7 nucleotides match TRBD1. Germline CDR1 and CDR2: SGDLS and YYNGEE. This CDR3 region has 13 residues. Unmatched junction bases numbered 7, after V lost 2 bases and J lost 9 bases. As DNA, the CDR3 is TGTGCCAGCAGCGTCTCAGACAGGGCCCAAGCTTTCTTT. This codes for CASSVSDRAQAFF.

The chain has TRBV23-1 and TRBJ1-5, with 9 nucleotides matching TRBD1. TRBV23-1 is reported as an ORF; its role is uncertain. Trimming at V came to 2 bases and at J to 2 bases, leaving 4 bases not matched to a gene. This CDR3 comprises 16 residues. The DNA for the CDR3 is TGCGCCAGCAGTCAACCGGACAGGGGAGGCAATCAGCCCCAGCATTTT. As protein: CASSQPDRGGNQPQHF.

This chain's CDR3 is CASSVVDSEYGLAGREQFF. CDR3 coding DNA: TGTGCCAGCAGCGTAGTAGACAGCGAATATGGACTAGCGGGGAGAGAGCAGTTCTTC. V and J are TRBV9 and TRBJ2-1; 12 bases align to TRBD2. The CDR3 spans 19 residues. Germline CDR1 SGDLS, CDR2 YYNGEE. J was trimmed by 10 bases and V by 0 bases; bases with no gene match: 17.

J is TRBJ1-5 and V is TRBV28; no definite D call. The CDR3 is made up of 14 amino acids. The germline V gene has CDR1 MDHEN and CDR2 SYDVKM. Trimming stripped 2 bases from V and 2 bases from J, with 7 bases between. The CDR3 sequence: CASSLGPGNQPQHF. CDR3 DNA sequence: TGTGCCAGCAGTTTAGGGCCTGGCAATCAGCCCCAGCATTTT.

This rearrangement joins TRBV11-2 to TRBJ1-2; 7 positions match TRBD1. The CDR3 totals 13 residues. The ends lost 5 bases at V and 2 bases at J; junction bases unmatched: 2. Germline assignment: CDR1 SGHAT and CDR2 FQNNGV. CDR3 nucleotide sequence: TGTGCCAGCAGCGAGGGACAGAACTATGGCTACACCTTC. Translation gives CASSEGQNYGYTF.

V is TRBV10-1 and J is TRBJ2-7, with D perhaps TRBD2 (5 bases). Trimming cost V 0 bases and J 1 base, with 7 bases left between them. Germline V CDR1 and CDR2: WNHNN, SYGVQD (reference sequence). This CDR3 is built from 14 residues. The CDR3 loop reads CASSESGISYEQYF. The CDR3, as DNA: TGCGCCAGCAGTGAGTCCGGGATTTCCTACGAGCAGTACTTC.

V is TRBV19 and J is TRBJ1-5; 7 bases are shared with TRBD1. The CDR3 is made up of 16 amino acids. V shed 3 bases and J 5 bases; nucleotides not matched to a gene: 10. Germline CDR1 LNHDA, CDR2 SQIVND (reference sequence). Here the CDR3 reads CASSIPHGTAYQPQHF. The CDR3 bases are TGTGCCAGTAGTATCCCTCACGGGACAGCGTATCAGCCCCAGCATTTT.